Below are 14 T cell receptor beta chains sequenced from a single sample in a study of T-cell memory formation after mild COVID-19. MiXCR, applied by TCRdb to the 5' RACE reads, yields one record per CDR3 protein. This table holds a few hundred thousand distinct CDR3 sequences, 15% to 20% found once. Sequences were obtained from PBMCs or a T cell subset sorted from them (not recorded which). The receptors derive from a man aged 18 to 29 who had mild COVID-19 (a few samples of this study predate the infection). Cell type and time point are not known.

This clonotype occurred a few times. This chain joins TRBV5-1 and TRBJ1-1; the D gene is possibly TRBD1 (6 bases). The germline V gene encodes CDR1 SGHRS and CDR2 YFSETQ. This CDR3 has 12 amino acids. Trimming cost V 0 bases and J 8 bases, with 8 bases left between them. For the CDR3, the DNA is TGCGCCAGCAGCTTGGCTGGGGGCGAAGCTTTCTTT. Translation: CASSLAGGEAFF. Based on the CDR3 plus reference TRBV5-1 and TRBJ1-1, the full variable domain is KAGVTQTPRYLIKTRGQQVTLSCSPISGHRSVSWYQQTPGQGLQFLFEYFSETQRNKGNFPGRFSGRQFSNSRSEMNVSTLELGDSALYLCASSLAGGEAFFGQGTRLTVV.

The rearrangement joins TRBV10-3 to TRBJ2-2; no clear D. This CDR3 is 13 amino acids long. With 0 bases removed from V and 6 bases from J, the gap between germline ends came to 5 bases. Germline CDR1 reads ENHRY; CDR2 reads SYGVKD. The CDR3 is CAISESESGELFF. CDR3 DNA: TGTGCCATCAGTGAGTCGGAGTCCGGGGAGCTGTTTTTT.

This clonotype was seen a handful of times. This rearrangement joins TRBV20-1 to TRBJ2-7; a possible D gene is TRBD1 (6 bases). The CDR3 is 14 residues long. Germline values: CDR1 DFQATT, CDR2 SNEGSKA (reference sequence). V was pared by 6 bases and J by 2 bases, with 17 bases between. The CDR3 loop reads CSAEGTDRPYEQYF. CDR3 nucleotides: TGCAGTGCAGAGGGAACGGACAGACCCTACGAGCAGTACTTC.

This clonotype appeared a few times. The chain is built from TRBV28 and TRBJ2-2; D is possibly TRBD2 (5 bases). Germline V gene data show CDR1 as MDHEN and CDR2 as SYDVKM. Deletions cut 5 bases from V and 7 bases from J, with 11 bases between. The CDR3 contains 13 residues. The CDR3 region has the DNA TGTGCCAGCAGTGCGAGGCGGGTCGGGGAGCTGTTTTTT. Amino acids: CASSARRVGELFF.

This clonotype was found a few times. The chain carries TRBV12-3 or TRBV12-4 and TRBJ2-7, with D perhaps TRBD2 (7 bases). The CDR3 contains 15 residues. V gave up 6 bases and J gave up 4 bases, with 19 bases separating them. The CDR3 region has the DNA TGTGCCAGCAGCCGAGGGGGGGGAATTGGTTACGAGCAGTACTTC. It encodes CASSRGGGIGYEQYF.

This clonotype showed up just a few times. The gene calls are TRBV20-1 and TRBJ2-5; perhaps TRBD1 as D (6 bases). The length of the CDR3 is 14 residues. Trimming stripped 3 bases from V and 5 bases from J, with 16 bases between. Per the germline V gene, CDR1 is DFQATT and CDR2 is SNEGSKA (reference sequence). CDR3 in DNA: TGCAGTGCTAGCCGAGGGGGAGTTTTCGAGACCCAGTACTTC. Protein product: CSASRGGVFETQYF.

This clonotype turned up a few times. The chain combines TRBV5-1 with TRBJ1-2; D call uncertain. The CDR3 sequence is 14 residues long. The germline CDR1 and CDR2 sequences are SGHRS and YFSETQ. V lost 4 bases, J lost 2 bases, and 12 bases lay in between. The CDR3 protein is CASSLSTENYGYTF. CDR3 sequence (DNA): TGCGCCAGCAGCCTCTCAACAGAGAACTATGGCTACACCTTC.

The table lists this clonotype with many counts. The chain has TRBV6-6 and TRBJ1-3; 8 bases line up with TRBD1. The CDR3 spans 17 residues. Germline V gene data show CDR1 as MNHNY and CDR2 as SVGAGI (reference sequence). V trimming: 0 bases; J trimming: 0 bases; junction bases outside the gene matches: 4. The CDR3 bases are TGTGCCAGCAGTTACTCGTACAGGGGGAGCTCTGGAAACACCATATATTTT. Translation gives CASSYSYRGSSGNTIYF.

In this sample, this clonotype turned up a few times. The chain employs TRBV5-1 and TRBJ1-4; 7 bases are shared with TRBD1. V lost 2 bases to trimming and J lost 4 bases; unmatched junction nucleotides: 2. The CDR3 is 14 residues long. Germline CDR1 and CDR2: SGHRS and YFSETQ. CDR3 DNA: TGCGCCAGCAGCTTCGGGACAGATAATGAAAAACTGTTTTTT. Protein sequence: CASSFGTDNEKLFF.

A few counts support this clonotype. The V call is TRBV5-1, the J call TRBJ2-5, with TRBD1 matching 7 bases. The germline gives CDR1 SGHRS, CDR2 YFSETQ. V gave up 2 bases and J gave up 4 bases; unmatched junction bases: 5. The CDR3 length is 14 residues. This CDR3 reads CASSFEGGGETQYF. The CDR3 nucleotides read TGCGCCAGCAGCTTCGAAGGGGGCGGAGAGACCCAGTACTTC.

This chain joins TRBV29-1 and TRBJ2-7; D remains unclear. This CDR3 region has 13 residues. Trimming took 0 bases from V and 0 from J, leaving 6 bases between them. Germline V gene data show CDR1 as SQVTM and CDR2 as ANQGSEA. CDR3 in amino acids: CSVEDPGSYEQYF. The CDR3 DNA follows: TGCAGCGTTGAAGATCCGGGCTCCTACGAGCAGTACTTC.

This clonotype was seen a few times. This chain joins TRBV4-2 and TRBJ2-3, with D possibly matching TRBD2 (6 bases). With 4 bases removed from V and 2 bases from J, the gap between germline ends came to 16 bases. In germline, CDR1 is LGHNA, CDR2 YNFKEQ. This CDR3 has 16 amino acids. This chain's CDR3 is CASSRTGVEATDTQYF. CDR3 nucleotides: TGTGCCAGCAGCCGGACGGGAGTGGAGGCCACAGATACGCAGTATTTT.

This chain uses TRBV7-2 with TRBJ1-2; TRBD1 is a possible D gene (5 bases). The V gene's germline CDR1 is SGHTA and CDR2 FQGNSA. This CDR3 is built from 16 residues. Deletions cut 4 bases from V and 6 bases from J, with 21 bases between. Here the CDR3 DNA reads TGTGCCAGCAGCTCCACCTATGCTGGGGGGATCAATGGCTACACCTTC. Translating gives CASSSTYAGGINGYTF.

This clonotype was counted only a few times. CDR3 sequence (DNA): TGCGCCAGCAGCCAAGATACGGGAGCCGGGACAGTCGCGGGCTATGGCTACACCTTC. Protein: CASSQDTGAGTVAGYGYTF. V is TRBV4-3 and J is TRBJ1-2; the match to TRBD1 covers 7 bases. Unmatched junction bases numbered 17, after V lost 0 bases and J lost 4 bases. This CDR3 contains 19 residues. The germline V gene encodes CDR1 LGHNA and CDR2 YSLEER.